This passage covers 3 T cell receptor beta chains from one sample sequenced in a study of molecular identifiers for immune sequencing clone quantification. TCRdb reanalysed the PCR reads using MiXCR and keeps one entry per CDR3 protein. The table lists a few hundred thousand distinct CDR3 sequences, 20% to 25% of them singletons, with about 0.78% in the top ten. Sequencing input: naive CD8+ T cells from blood, with Jurkat cell RNA spiked in. Specified subset: FACS-sorted CD8+CD4-CCR7+CD45RA+ naive T cells. The receptors originated from a human donor in good health. Some libraries in this study had Jurkat cell RNA spiked in.

This clonotype was observed a few times. The genes are TRBV7-9 and TRBJ2-7; D perhaps matches TRBD2 (6 bases). V lost 1 base and J 0 bases, leaving 13 bases between the germline ends. From germline, CDR1 is SEHNR and CDR2 FQNEAQ (reference sequence). This CDR3 has 16 residues. The CDR3 DNA is TGTGCCAGCAGCTTAGGTTTGGGACTGAGCTCCTACGAGCAGTACTTC. Translating it yields CASSLGLGLSSYEQYF.

The genes are TRBV4-1 and TRBJ2-6; D unresolved. V was pared by 0 bases and J by 0 bases, with 6 bases between. The germline V gene encodes CDR1 MGHRA and CDR2 YSYEKL. The CDR3 contains 16 residues. CDR3 in amino acids: CASSQDKVSGANVLTF. As DNA, the CDR3 is TGCGCCAGCAGCCAAGATAAGGTCTCTGGGGCCAACGTCCTGACTTTC.

This clonotype was recorded many times. The rearrangement joins TRBV7-6 to TRBJ2-7; 8 nucleotides line up with TRBD1. V trimming: 5 bases; J trimming: 6 bases; junction bases outside the gene matches: 6. The length of the CDR3 is 13 residues. The germline CDR1 and CDR2 sequences are SGHVS and FNYEAQ. CDR3: CASSPTGVPEQYF. The CDR3 nucleotides read TGTGCCAGCAGCCCGACAGGGGTACCCGAGCAGTACTTC.